What follows are 3 T cell receptor beta chains derived from one specimen sequenced in a study of T cells in Graves' hyperthyroidism and ophthalmopathy. It was RNA transcripts that yielded the amplified TCR beta CDR3 regions. When the TCR CDR3 underwent first-round RT-PCR, the HTBI primer set was used. TCRdb passed the multiplex PCR reads through MiXCR, listing each CDR3 protein once. The sample lists roughly 500,000 distinct CDR3 sequences; about 24% were seen once. The specimen sequenced was blood. Receptors originate from a woman aged 25 to 39 with Graves' ophthalmopathy.

This clonotype has a count of ten or more. V usage is TRBV6-2 or TRBV6-3 and J usage is TRBJ2-2; TRBD2 agrees at 12 bases. The length of the CDR3 is 15 residues. CDR1 MNHEY and CDR2 SVGEGT come from the germline V gene. V dropped 6 bases and J dropped 5; count of bases not matched to a gene: 4. CDR3 in amino acids: CASSPTSGGTGELFF. DNA for the CDR3: TGTGCCAGCAGCCCGACTAGCGGGGGTACCGGGGAGCTGTTTTTT.

The gene calls are TRBV30 and TRBJ2-2; D is uncertain. Trimming took off 0 bases at V and 5 bases at J, with 10 bases between the two ends. Looked up from germline, CDR1 is GTSNPN and CDR2 is SVGIG (reference sequence). The CDR3 has 14 amino acids. The CDR3 DNA is TGTGCCTGGAGTGTAGGCGTTGGTACCGGGGAGCTGTTTTTT. It yields the protein CAWSVGVGTGELFF.

This clonotype was seen repeatedly, ten times or more. This rearrangement joins TRBV18 to TRBJ1-2; D unresolved. This CDR3 has 14 amino acids. The V end lost 3 bases, the J end lost 4 bases, and 12 bases lay between the germline ends. CDR1 and CDR2 (germline): KGHSH, LQKENI. CDR3 DNA sequence: TGTGCCAGCTCACCGGAGGGCCACGGCTATGGCTACACCTTC. This sequence encodes CASSPEGHGYGYTF.